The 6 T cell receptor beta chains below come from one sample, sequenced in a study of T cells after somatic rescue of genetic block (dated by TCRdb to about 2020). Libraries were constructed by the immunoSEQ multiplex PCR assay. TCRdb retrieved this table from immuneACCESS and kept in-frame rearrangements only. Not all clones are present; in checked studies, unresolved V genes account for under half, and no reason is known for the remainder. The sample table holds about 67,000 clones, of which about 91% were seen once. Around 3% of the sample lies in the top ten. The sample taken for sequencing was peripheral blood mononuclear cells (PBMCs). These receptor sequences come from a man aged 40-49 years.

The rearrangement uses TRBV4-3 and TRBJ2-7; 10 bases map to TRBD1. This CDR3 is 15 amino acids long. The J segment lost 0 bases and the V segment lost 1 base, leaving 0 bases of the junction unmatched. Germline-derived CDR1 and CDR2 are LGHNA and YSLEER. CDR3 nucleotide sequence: TGCGCCAGCAGCCAAGGGACAGGGGGCTCCTACGAGCAGTACTTC. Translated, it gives CASSQGTGGSYEQYF.

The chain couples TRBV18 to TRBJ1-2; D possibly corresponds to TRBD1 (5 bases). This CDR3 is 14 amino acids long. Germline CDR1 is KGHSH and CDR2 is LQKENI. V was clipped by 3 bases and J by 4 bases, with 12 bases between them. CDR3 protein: CASSPPREIYGYTF. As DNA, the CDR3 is TGTGCCAGCTCACCCCCCAGGGAGATCTATGGCTACACCTTC.

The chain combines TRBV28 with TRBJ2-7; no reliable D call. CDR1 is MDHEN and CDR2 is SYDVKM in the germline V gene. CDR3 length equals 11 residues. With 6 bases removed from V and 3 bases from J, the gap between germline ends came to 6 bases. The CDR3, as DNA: TGTGCCAGCAGCCCCAACTACGAGCAGTACTTC. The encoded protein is CASSPNYEQYF. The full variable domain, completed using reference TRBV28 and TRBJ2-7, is DVKVTQSSRYLVKRTGEKVFLECVQDMDHENMFWYRQDPGLGLRLIYFSYDVKMKEKGDIPEGYSVSREKKERFSLILESASTNQTSMYLCASSPNYEQYFGPGTRLTVT.

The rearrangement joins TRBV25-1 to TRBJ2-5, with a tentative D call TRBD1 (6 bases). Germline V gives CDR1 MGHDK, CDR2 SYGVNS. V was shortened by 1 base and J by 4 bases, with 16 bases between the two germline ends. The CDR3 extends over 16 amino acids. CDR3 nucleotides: TGTGCCAGCAGTGAATCACCGGCAGGGGCCAGAGAGACCCAGTACTTC. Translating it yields CASSESPAGARETQYF.

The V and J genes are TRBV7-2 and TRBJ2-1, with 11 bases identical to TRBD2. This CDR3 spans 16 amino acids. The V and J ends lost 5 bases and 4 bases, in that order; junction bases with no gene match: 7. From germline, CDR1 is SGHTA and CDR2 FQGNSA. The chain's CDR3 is CASSQAGTSGYNEQFF. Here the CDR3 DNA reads TGTGCCAGCAGCCAAGCCGGGACTAGCGGTTACAATGAGCAGTTCTTC.

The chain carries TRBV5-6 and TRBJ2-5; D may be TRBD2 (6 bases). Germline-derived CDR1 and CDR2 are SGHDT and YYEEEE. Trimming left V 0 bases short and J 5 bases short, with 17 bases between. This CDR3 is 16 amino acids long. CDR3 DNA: TGTGCCAGCAGCTTGGCCAGCTCAGGGACTGGGGAGACCCAGTACTTC. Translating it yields CASSLASSGTGETQYF.